The clone carrying this T cell receptor (beta chain) came up many times. Its antigen is unidentified. The CDR3 length is 14 residues. Trimming took 5 bases from V and 3 from J; bases not matched to a gene: 6. TCRdb fed the 5' RACE reads into MiXCR, producing one record per CDR3 protein. The profile shows about 80,000 distinct CDR3 sequences, almost 6% of them singletons. Time point meaning: longitudinal time-point 2. This sample is drawn from a study of neurological immune-mediated disorders. General study results and limits: No sharing of CDR3 amino acid sequences was observed among expanded clones across subjects, suggesting private repertoires in all groups. Multiple sclerosis was found to have the least TCR clonal expansion, below healthy controls, and HTLV-1-associated myelopathy the most.

Sequencing used PBMCs. V and J are TRBV12-3 or TRBV12-4 and TRBJ1-1; 7 bases are shared with TRBD1. This receptor was identified in an older woman with multiple sclerosis. CDR3 loop: CASSRTGGDTEAFF. CDR3 in DNA: TGTGCCAGCAGTCGGACAGGAGGGGACACTGAAGCTTTCTTT.